A single sample is the source of the 31 T cell receptor beta chains below, sequenced in a study of PD-1 blockade in classical Hodgkin lymphoma. Every patient was affected by relapse after autologous stem cell transplantation, while exposure to brentuximab vedotin was not uniform. The data were produced by immunoSEQ multiplex PCR, yet TCRdb's version contains in-frame clones alone and is incomplete. Here the sample spans more than 11,000 clones, approximately 80% being singletons. The sequencing used peripheral blood mononuclear cells (PBMCs), collected at baseline. Receptor source: a human donor with classical Hodgkin lymphoma.

This clone was counted between two and nine times. The V call is TRBV27, the J call TRBJ2-7; TRBD1 or TRBD2 may be the D gene (5 bases each). The CDR3 is 14 amino acids. The germline gives CDR1 MNHEY, CDR2 SMNVEV (reference sequence). Trimming took 6 bases from V and 4 from J, leaving 16 bases between them. The CDR3 sequence is CASRGVSLGYEQYF. The DNA of the CDR3 is TGTGCCAGCAGAGGGGTTTCACTAGGTTACGAGCAGTACTTC.

This sequence joins TRBV5-1 and TRBJ1-1; unclear D gene. This CDR3 spans 15 amino acids. Trimming shortened V by 4 bases and J by 2 bases, and 15 bases separated the two germline ends. CDR1 and CDR2 from the germline V gene are SGHRS and YFSETQ. CDR3 region: CASSRGATENTEAFF. CDR3 sequence (DNA): TGCGCCAGCAGCAGAGGTGCGACGGAAAACACTGAAGCTTTCTTT.

The CDR3 sequence: CASSDLTGGLQDTQYF. CDR3 DNA: TGTGCCAGCAGCGATTTGACAGGGGGCCTGCAAGATACGCAGTATTTT. This chain joins TRBV7-3 and TRBJ2-3, with 10 nucleotides matching TRBD1. Germline trimming cut 5 bases from V and 5 bases from J; bases unmatched to any gene: 10. The CDR3 is 16 residues long. Per the germline V gene, CDR1 is SGHTA and CDR2 is FQGTGA.

This chain connects TRBV19 to TRBJ1-1, with D tentatively TRBD1 (6 bases). The V and J ends lost 8 bases and 8 bases respectively, with 21 bases between them. Germline loops: CDR1 LNHDA, CDR2 SQIVND (reference sequence). The CDR3 runs to 14 residues. CDR3 sequence (DNA): TGTGCCAGTTCAAAACCTAAGCAGGGGACGGAAGCTTTCTTT. Its protein is CASSKPKQGTEAFF.

In DNA, the CDR3 is TGCGCCAGCAGCCAGGGGGACAGGGCAGGGGAGCAGTACTTC. Protein product: CASSQGDRAGEQYF. The chain recombines TRBV5-1 with TRBJ2-7; 9 bases match TRBD1. The trim removed 4 bases at V and 7 bases at J, leaving 9 bases unmatched. Germline lookup yields CDR1 SGHRS and CDR2 YFSETQ. This CDR3 comprises 14 residues. Variable domain in full (rest from reference TRBV5-1 and TRBJ2-7): KAGVTQTPRYLIKTRGQQVTLSCSPISGHRSVSWYQQTPGQGLQFLFEYFSETQRNKGNFPGRFSGRQFSNSRSEMNVSTLELGDSALYLCASSQGDRAGEQYFGPGTRLTVT.

The chain combines TRBV4-2 with TRBJ2-7, with D unclear. Between the trimmed V and J ends, which lost 1 base and 3 bases, there was a span of 10 bases. Looked up from germline, CDR1 is LGHNA and CDR2 is YNFKEQ. The CDR3 has 14 amino acids. This CDR3 is CASSQGDANYEQYF. CDR3 nucleotide sequence: TGTGCCAGCAGCCAAGGGGATGCGAACTACGAGCAGTACTTC.

The V call is TRBV2, the J call TRBJ1-1; D unresolved. Per the germline V gene, CDR1 is SNHLY and CDR2 is FYNNEI. Trimming took off 4 bases at V and 1 base at J, with 7 bases between the two ends. The length of the CDR3 is 13 residues. The CDR3 region is CASSGAENTEAFF. CDR3 nucleotide sequence: TGTGCCAGCAGTGGGGCCGAGAACACTGAAGCTTTCTTT.

The V and J genes are TRBV11-3 and TRBJ2-5; D ambiguous. This CDR3 region has 13 residues. Germline V gene sequence: CDR1 SGHNT, CDR2 YENEEA. Trimming removed 4 bases from V and 7 bases from J, with 13 bases in between. The DNA for the CDR3 is TGTGCCAGCAGCTCCCGCAACGGCTGGACCCAGTACTTC. As protein: CASSSRNGWTQYF.

The rearrangement joins TRBV13 to TRBJ2-1; TRBD2 matches at 7 bases. V lost 5 bases to trimming and J lost 5 bases; unmatched junction nucleotides: 9. CDR1 and CDR2 from the germline V gene are PRHDT and FYEKMQ (reference sequence). CDR3 length: 15 residues. CDR3 residues: CASSPRGGGDNEQFF. Written as DNA, the CDR3 is TGTGCCAGCAGCCCCCGTGGGGGAGGGGACAATGAGCAGTTCTTC. Drawing the rest from reference TRBV13 and TRBJ2-1, the complete variable domain is AAGVIQSPRHLIKEKRETATLKCYPIPRHDTVYWYQQGPGQDPQFLISFYEKMQSDKGSIPDRFSAQQFSDYHSELNMSSLELGDSALYFCASSPRGGGDNEQFFGPGTRLTVL.

The chain has TRBV30 and TRBJ2-3, with a possible D match to TRBD2 (5 bases). Germline V gene data show CDR1 as GTSNPN and CDR2 as SVGIG (reference sequence). The germline V and J ends were trimmed by 0 bases and 5 bases, with 6 bases remaining between them. The CDR3 is 12 residues long. CDR3 amino acids: CAWSVRGDTQYF. The CDR3, as DNA: TGTGCCTGGAGTGTTCGGGGAGATACGCAGTATTTT.

This chain links TRBV6-1 with TRBJ1-5, with a tentative D call TRBD1 (5 bases). The CDR3 has 15 residues. Per the germline V gene, CDR1 is MNHNS and CDR2 is SASEGT. V lost 6 bases to trimming and J lost 6 bases, with 18 bases between them. CDR3 nucleotides: TGTGCCAGCAGCGAACCGGGGACCGGGTCTCAGCCCCAGCATTTT. Encoded protein: CASSEPGTGSQPQHF.

The CDR3 DNA is TGTGCCAGCAGCCCCCTCCGACTGAGCACTGAAGCTTTCTTT. Its protein product is CASSPLRLSTEAFF. V is TRBV5-5 and J is TRBJ1-1; D is ambiguous. V was shortened by 4 bases and J by 4 bases, with 14 bases between the two germline ends. The CDR3 is 14 amino acids. The germline gives CDR1 SGHKS, CDR2 YYEKEE (reference sequence).

This chain joins TRBV7-9 and TRBJ1-6; D not resolved. The CDR3 loop spans 13 amino acids. The V end lost 3 bases, the J end lost 11 bases, and 11 bases lay between the germline ends. The germline V gene has CDR1 SEHNR and CDR2 FQNEAQ (reference sequence). The chain's CDR3 is CASSFGDLAPLHF. Here the CDR3 DNA reads TGTGCCAGCAGCTTCGGGGATCTGGCACCCCTCCACTTT.

The chain uses TRBV27 and TRBJ1-3; D is ambiguous. CDR1 MNHEY and CDR2 SMNVEV come from the germline V gene (reference sequence). Trimming removed 8 bases at V and 2 bases at J, with 7 bases between. This CDR3 is built from 12 residues. This CDR3 reads CASGEAGNTIYF. The CDR3 coding sequence is TGTGCCAGCGGGGAGGCTGGAAACACCATATATTTT.

The rearrangement links TRBV28 to TRBJ2-3, with 8 bases lining up with TRBD1. CDR1 and CDR2 (germline): MDHEN, SYDVKM. The ends lost 3 bases at V and 6 bases at J; junction bases unmatched: 5. This CDR3 is 14 amino acids long. The CDR3 DNA reads as TGTGCCAGCAGTTTGGACAGGGTCATGGATACGCAGTATTTT. It codes for CASSLDRVMDTQYF.

The chain joins TRBV7-9 to TRBJ1-1; D may be TRBD1 (5 bases). V was shortened by 2 bases and J by 3 bases, with 10 bases between the two germline ends. Germline CDR1 and CDR2: SEHNR and FQNEAQ (reference sequence). This CDR3 has 14 residues. CDR3 amino acids: CASSLYSGYTEAFF. CDR3 in DNA: TGTGCCAGCAGCTTATATTCAGGGTACACTGAAGCTTTCTTT.

This clone was found a few times. The DNA of the CDR3 is TGTGCCAGCGGTTCTTTGGCTGGGAGGGCCGGGGAGCTGTTTTTT. Its protein is CASGSLAGRAGELFF. The chain combines TRBV7-6 with TRBJ2-2; 7 bases line up with TRBD2. The trim removed 8 bases at V and 6 bases at J, leaving 12 bases unmatched. Looked up from germline, CDR1 is SGHVS and CDR2 is FNYEAQ. This CDR3 has 15 residues.

Written as DNA, the CDR3 is TGTGCCAGAAGCCCGGGACTAGCGGAGAACGAGCAGTACTTC. This gives the protein CARSPGLAENEQYF. This rearrangement joins TRBV5-3 to TRBJ2-7; 11 positions agree with TRBD2. TRBV5-3 is classed as an ORF, of uncertain function. The ends lost 4 bases at V and 5 bases at J; junction bases unmatched: 5. CDR3 length equals 14 residues.

The chain couples TRBV5-1 to TRBJ2-3; 8 bases match TRBD2. The CDR3 has 15 amino acids. Germline CDR1 SGHRS, CDR2 YFSETQ. Trimming at V came to 3 bases and at J to 3 bases, leaving 6 bases not matched to a gene. The CDR3 sequence is CASSYGGAQTDTQYF. The CDR3 nucleotides are TGCGCCAGCAGCTACGGGGGGGCCCAGACAGATACGCAGTATTTT.

V and J are TRBV6-4 and TRBJ2-2; D is perhaps TRBD1 or TRBD2 (5 bases each). Germline-derived CDR1 and CDR2 are MRHNA and SNTAGT. This CDR3 comprises 11 residues. In nucleotides, the CDR3 is TGTCAAAGGGACCTCACCGGGGAGCTGTTTTTT. Translated: CQRDLTGELFF.

V is TRBV4-1 and J is TRBJ2-5; 12 positions agree with TRBD2. The CDR3 covers 17 residues. The germline CDR1 and CDR2 sequences are MGHRA and YSYEKL. Germline trimming cut 3 bases from V and 2 bases from J; bases unmatched to any gene: 7. The CDR3 coding sequence is TGCGCCAGCAGCCAGCATACTAGCGGGGGGAAACAAGAGACCCAGTACTTC. Translating it yields CASSQHTSGGKQETQYF.

The chain has TRBV18 and TRBJ2-5, with TRBD1 as a possible D gene (6 bases). The better agreement between TRBJ2-7 and the DNA end casts doubt on the J call. Per the germline V gene, CDR1 is KGHSH and CDR2 is LQKENI. The CDR3 has 15 amino acids. DNA of the CDR3: TGTGCCAGCTCCCCTTTCGGGACAAGGACCTACGAGCAGTACTTC. Protein: CASSPFGTRTYEQYF.

On this clone: One base away lies a much larger clone, so this may be a sequencing read error. Given the absence of the conserved phenylalanine or tryptophan at the CDR3 end, a read error is likely. This chain uses TRBV7-6 with TRBJ2-7, with D perhaps matching TRBD1 (6 bases). CDR3 length equals 13 residues. Germline V CDR1 and CDR2: SGHVS, FNYEAQ. V gave up 1 base and J gave up 4 bases, with 8 bases separating them. CDR3 nucleotides: TGTGCCAGCAGCTTAGGGGGGCGGTACGAGCAGTACTTA. As protein: CASSLGGRYEQYL.

The V gene is TRBV7-3, the J gene TRBJ2-3; D ambiguous. Trimming left V 5 bases short and J 4 bases short, with 7 bases between. CDR1 and CDR2 (germline): SGHTA, FQGTGA. The length of the CDR3 is 12 residues. CDR3 residues: CASSNFADTQYF. CDR3 nucleotide sequence: TGTGCCAGCAGCAACTTTGCAGATACGCAGTATTTT. The complete variable domain, with remaining parts taken from reference TRBV7-3 and TRBJ2-3, reads GAGVSQTPSNKVTEKGKYVELRCDPISGHTALYWYRQSLGQGPEFLIYFQGTGAADDSGLPNDRFFAVRPEGSVSTLKIQRTERGDSAVYLCASSNFADTQYFGPGTRLTVL.

The chain is built from TRBV15 and TRBJ2-4, with TRBD2 as a possible D gene (6 bases). With 0 bases removed from V and 13 bases from J, the gap between germline ends came to 10 bases. In germline, CDR1 is LNHNV, CDR2 YYDKDF (reference sequence). The CDR3 runs to 12 residues. The CDR3 sequence is CATSRDSGQQYF. The CDR3 DNA reads as TGTGCCACCAGCAGAGATAGCGGACAACAGTACTTC.

The chain couples TRBV14 to TRBJ2-3; tentatively, D is TRBD2 (6 bases). With 0 bases removed from V and 0 bases from J, the gap between germline ends came to 13 bases. This CDR3 comprises 17 residues. CDR1 and CDR2 (germline): SGHDN, FVKESK. CDR3 amino acids: CASSQEGGIISTDTQYF. CDR3 nucleotides: TGTGCCAGCAGCCAAGAGGGGGGTATTATCAGCACAGATACGCAGTATTTT.

V usage is TRBV12-1 and J usage is TRBJ2-5; the D segment call TRBD2 is taken from the table without a DNA check. TRBV12-1 is listed as a pseudogene. CDR3 length: 17 residues. The CDR3 region is CASSRLLSGAGVETQYF. CDR3 DNA: TGTGCCAGCAGCCGACTCCTTAGCGGGGCTGGGGTAGAGACCCAGTACTTC.

The chain combines TRBV19 with TRBJ2-7; D is unresolved. The germline gives CDR1 LNHDA, CDR2 SQIVND (reference sequence). Trimming removed 10 bases at V and 3 bases at J, with 10 bases between. The CDR3 is 11 residues long. CDR3 sequence reads: CATTLGYEQYF. In DNA form, the CDR3 reads TGTGCCACCACCCTGGGCTACGAGCAGTACTTC.

The rearrangement uses TRBV6-1 and TRBJ1-1; no reliable D call. The CDR3 has 12 residues. Looked up from germline, CDR1 is MNHNS and CDR2 is SASEGT. Trimming cost V 4 bases and J 5 bases, with 8 bases left between them. CDR3 loop: CASSAVGTEAFF. CDR3 coding DNA: TGTGCCAGCAGTGCTGTGGGGACTGAAGCTTTCTTT.

The V and J genes are TRBV12-5 and TRBJ2-3; TRBD1 matches 8 bases. The CDR3 runs to 15 residues. Unmatched junction bases numbered 5, after V lost 0 bases and J lost 6 bases. Per germline, CDR1 LGHNT and CDR2 FRNRAP. The CDR3 DNA reads as TGTGCTAGTGGTTTGGTAACAGGGGGAAAGGATACGCAGTATTTT. Protein: CASGLVTGGKDTQYF. The full variable domain, completed using reference TRBV12-5 and TRBJ2-3, is DARVTQTPRHKVTEMGQEVTMRCQPILGHNTVFWYRQTMMQGLELLAYFRNRAPLDDSGMPKDRFSAEMPDATLATLKIQPSEPRDSAVYFCASGLVTGGKDTQYFGPGTRLTVL.

This chain connects TRBV29-1 to TRBJ2-1; weak D call: TRBD2 (6 bases). This CDR3 has 17 amino acids. CDR1 and CDR2 from the germline V gene are SQVTM and ANQGSEA. V lost 1 base and J lost 0, with 16 bases in between. CDR3 in DNA: TGCAGCGTTGAAGGGGCGGGGCAGCCCAGCTCCTACAATGAGCAGTTCTTC. The encoded protein is CSVEGAGQPSSYNEQFF.